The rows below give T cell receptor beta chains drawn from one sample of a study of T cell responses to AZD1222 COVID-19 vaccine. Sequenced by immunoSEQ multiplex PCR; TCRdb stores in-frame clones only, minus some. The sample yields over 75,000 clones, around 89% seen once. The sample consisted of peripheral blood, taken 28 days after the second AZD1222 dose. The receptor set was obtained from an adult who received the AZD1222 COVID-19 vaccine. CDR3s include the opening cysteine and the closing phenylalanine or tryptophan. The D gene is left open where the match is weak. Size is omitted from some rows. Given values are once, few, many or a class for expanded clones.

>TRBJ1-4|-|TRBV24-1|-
CATSEDSINEKLFF
TGTGCCACCAGTGAGGACAGCATAAATGAAAAACTGTTTTTT
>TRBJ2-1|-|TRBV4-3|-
CASSQAPWGSRGEQFF
TGCGCCAGCAGCCAAGCCCCATGGGGAAGTAGGGGTGAGCAGTTCTTC
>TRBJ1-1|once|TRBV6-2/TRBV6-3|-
CASSDPGRGNTEAFF
TGTGCCAGCAGTGATCCGGGGAGGGGAAACACTGAAGCTTTCTTT
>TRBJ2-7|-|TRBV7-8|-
CASSLGSGVGYEQYF
TGTGCCAGCAGCTTAGGGTCCGGGGTCGGGTACGAGCAGTACTTC
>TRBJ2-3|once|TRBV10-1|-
CASSESAAADTQYF
TGCGCCAGCAGTGAGTCAGCGGCCGCAGATACGCAGTATTTT
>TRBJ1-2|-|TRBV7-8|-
CASSQQNNYGYTF
TGTGCCAGCAGCCAACAGAATAACTATGGCTACACCTTC
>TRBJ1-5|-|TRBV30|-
CAWSVMRDQPQHF
TGTGCCTGGAGTGTTATGAGGGATCAGCCCCAGCATTTT
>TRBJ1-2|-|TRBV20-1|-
CSARLQGGYTF
TGCAGTGCTAGACTTCAAGGGGGCTACACCTTC
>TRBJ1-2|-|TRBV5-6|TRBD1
CASSLDRRTGGHYGYTF
TGTGCCAGCAGCTTGGACCGTCGGACAGGGGGCCACTATGGCTACACCTTC
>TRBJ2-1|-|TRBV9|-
CASSPPPGVYNEQFF
TGTGCCAGCAGCCCCCCCCCTGGAGTCTACAATGAGCAGTTCTTC
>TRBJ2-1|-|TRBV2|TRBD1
CASSPDSTGPLYNEQFF
TGTGCCAGCAGTCCCGACTCGACAGGGCCACTCTACAATGAGCAGTTCTTC
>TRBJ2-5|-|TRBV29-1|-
CSVEIPRAPQKTQYF
TGCAGCGTTGAAATCCCCAGGGCCCCACAAAAGACCCAGTACTTC
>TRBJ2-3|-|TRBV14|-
CASSQAGLGADTQYF
TGTGCCAGCAGCCAAGCTGGGCTAGGTGCAGATACGCAGTATTTT
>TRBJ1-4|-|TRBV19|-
CARGRGNEKLFF
TGTGCCAGGGGACGGGGGAATGAAAAACTGTTTTTT
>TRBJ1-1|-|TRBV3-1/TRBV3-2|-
CASSRDNTEAFF
TGTGCCAGCAGCCGAGACAACACTGAAGCTTTCTTT
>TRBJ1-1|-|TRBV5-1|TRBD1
CASSSGTGGFSMNTEAFF
TGCGCCAGCAGCTCCGGGACAGGGGGCTTCAGCATGAACACTGAAGCTTTCTTT
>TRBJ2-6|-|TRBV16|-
CASSQSTSGANVLTF
TGTGCCAGCAGCCAATCGACCTCTGGGGCCAACGTCCTGACTTTC
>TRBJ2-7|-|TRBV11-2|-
CASSLGPGETYEQYF
TGTGCCAGCAGCTTGGGTCCGGGAGAGACCTACGAGCAGTACTTC
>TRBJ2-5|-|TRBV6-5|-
CASSYVRNQETQYF
TGTGCCAGCAGTTACGTGCGAAACCAAGAGACCCAGTACTTC
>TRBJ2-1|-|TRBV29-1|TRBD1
CSSKDRDRFNEQFF
TGCAGCTCCAAGGATCGGGACAGGTTCAATGAGCAGTTCTTC
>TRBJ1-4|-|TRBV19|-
CASTRTTNEKLFF
TGTGCCAGTACGAGAACAACTAATGAAAAACTGTTTTTT
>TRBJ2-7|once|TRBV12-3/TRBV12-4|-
CASSLSWDEQYF
TGTGCCAGCAGTTTAAGCTGGGACGAGCAGTACTTC